Listed below are T cell receptor beta chains from one sample, sequenced in a study of blood T cell repertoires in COVID-19. Method: immunoSEQ multiplex PCR; TCRdb's copy keeps in-frame clones and lacks some. The data show roughly 180,000 clones, around 80% seen once. The sample comprised PBMCs or T cells enriched from blood (not recorded which). These receptors were taken from a woman aged 50 to 65 in a cohort exposed to, infected with or recovered from COVID-19 (not recorded which). Both conserved end residues are part of each CDR3. A D gene is named only where the DNA matches it firmly. A clone size is listed for some rows: how often the clone was seen (once, few, many), or a class if it is expanded.

clone_size j_call v_call d_call cdr3_aa cdr3_nt
. TRBJ1-3 TRBV12-5 TRBD1 CASGLVGDRSGNTIYF TGTGCTAGTGGTTTGGTAGGGGACAGGTCTGGAAACACCATATATTTT
. TRBJ1-4 TRBV28 TRBD1 CASSLRGRANEKLFF TGTGCCAGCAGTTTAAGGGGGCGGGCTAATGAAAAACTGTTTTTT
. TRBJ2-7 TRBV27 . CASSSYTGSRYEQYF TGTGCCAGCAGTTCCTACACCGGGTCCCGATACGAGCAGTACTTC
. TRBJ2-1 TRBV7-3 TRBD2 CASSLETSGSHEQFF TGTGCCAGCAGCTTAGAAACTAGCGGGTCCCATGAGCAGTTCTTC
. TRBJ2-1 TRBV11-2 . CASSLGGGNEQFF TGTGCCAGCAGCCTGGGGGGAGGCAATGAGCAGTTCTTC
. TRBJ2-5 TRBV27 TRBD2 CASSLQRGETQYF TGTGCCAGCAGTTTGCAGCGGGGAGAGACCCAGTACTTC
. TRBJ2-3 TRBV7-9 . CASSLGIQGSTDTQYF TGTGCCAGCAGCTTAGGAATACAGGGAAGCACAGATACGCAGTATTTT
. TRBJ1-3 TRBV28 TRBD1 CASIQGAYSHSGNTIYF TGTGCCAGCATCCAGGGGGCTTATTCCCACTCTGGAAACACCATATATTTT
. TRBJ1-6 TRBV2 . CASSERFNSPLHF TGTGCCAGCAGTGAACGGTTTAATTCACCCCTCCACTTT
. TRBJ2-1 TRBV7-8 . CASVLGGGEEQFF TGTGCCAGCGTTCTAGGGGGGGGAGAGGAGCAGTTCTTC
. TRBJ1-2 TRBV28 . CASSLERGGGYTF TGTGCCAGCAGTTTAGAACGAGGAGGGGGCTACACCTTC
. TRBJ1-6 TRBV27 . CASSFGQSGSPLHF TGTGCCAGCAGTTTTGGACAGTCAGGTTCACCCCTCCACTTT
. TRBJ2-3 TRBV7-9 TRBD1 CASSADRGLIDTQYF TGTGCCAGCAGCGCCGACAGGGGGCTCATAGATACGCAGTATTTT
. TRBJ1-5 TRBV28 TRBD1 CASRSDRGLRYQPQHF TGTGCCAGCAGGTCGGACAGGGGGTTGCGTTACCAGCCCCAGCATTTT
. TRBJ2-2 TRBV6-5 TRBD1 CASKPGQQNTGELFF TGTGCCAGCAAGCCGGGACAGCAGAACACCGGGGAGCTGTTTTTT
. TRBJ2-5 TRBV5-6 TRBD2 CASSEGSGGWETQYF TGTGCCAGCAGCGAAGGGAGCGGGGGTTGGGAGACCCAGTACTTC
few TRBJ1-2 TRBV28 . CASRHRDGYTF TGTGCCAGCAGGCACAGGGATGGCTACACCTTC
. TRBJ1-2 TRBV19 . CAASQADYGYTF TGTGCCGCCTCGCAGGCCGACTATGGCTACACCTTC
. TRBJ1-1 TRBV19 . CASSPTQNTEAFF TGTGCCAGTAGTCCCACTCAGAACACTGAAGCTTTCTTT
. TRBJ2-7 TRBV28 . CASSRGQLSGYEQYF TGTGCCAGCAGTAGAGGACAGCTCAGCGGCTACGAGCAGTACTTC
. TRBJ2-1 TRBV4-1 . CASSRITVEHKFF TGCGCCAGCAGCCGAATCACGGTGGAGCATAAGTTCTTC
. TRBJ2-5 TRBV5-1 TRBD1 CASSSADRIEETQYF TGCGCCAGCAGCTCAGCGGACAGGATAGAAGAGACCCAGTACTTC
. TRBJ2-6 TRBV28 . CASSSTLTGANVLTF TGTGCCAGCAGTTCAACTCTAACTGGGGCCAACGTCCTGACTTTC
. TRBJ1-3 TRBV7-9 . CASSLFVSLRNTIYF TGTGCCAGCAGCTTATTCGTCAGTCTCCGAAACACCATATATTTT
. TRBJ2-5 TRBV11-2 TRBD1 CASSFNRGLTAGETQYF TGTGCCAGCAGCTTCAACAGGGGATTAACTGCAGGAGAGACCCAGTACTTC
few TRBJ2-7 TRBV5-4 TRBD1 CASSLFRDRGYEQYF TGTGCCAGCAGCTTATTCCGGGACAGGGGATACGAGCAGTACTTC
. TRBJ2-2 TRBV7-2 TRBD2 CASRETSGGAGELFF TGTGCCAGCAGGGAAACTAGCGGGGGGGCCGGGGAGCTGTTTTTT
. TRBJ2-7 TRBV7-9 TRBD1 CASSDTTGKDNEQYF TGTGCCAGCAGCGACACGACAGGGAAGGACAACGAGCAGTACTTC
. TRBJ1-5 TRBV27 . CASRTSGLEGVNQPQHF TGTGCCAGCAGAACATCAGGGTTAGAGGGGGTCAATCAGCCCCAGCATTTT
. TRBJ1-2 TRBV28 . CASRQQGHYGYTF TGTGCCAGCAGGCAACAGGGTCATTATGGCTACACCTTC
. TRBJ2-7 TRBV5-1 . CASSFEYGEYEQYF TGCGCCAGCAGCTTCGAATACGGGGAGTACGAGCAGTACTTC
. TRBJ1-2 TRBV3-1/TRBV3-2 . CASSQDTSYGYTF TGTGCCAGCAGCCAAGACACTTCCTATGGCTACACCTTC
. TRBJ1-2 TRBV6-2/TRBV6-3 . CASSYRDYGYTF TGTGCCAGCAGTTACAGAGACTATGGCTACACCTTC
. TRBJ1-2 TRBV4-3 . CASSQDSHREKDYGYTF TGCGCCAGCAGCCAAGATTCTCACCGGGAGAAGGACTATGGCTACACCTTC
. TRBJ1-2 TRBV6-5 TRBD1 CASSITGGQIYGYTF TGTGCCAGCAGTATCACAGGGGGCCAGATCTATGGCTACACCTTC
once TRBJ2-2 TRBV25-1 TRBD1 CASSDPGQGDTGELFF TGTGCCAGCAGTGACCCGGGACAGGGAGACACCGGGGAGCTGTTTTTT
. TRBJ2-7 TRBV7-2 TRBD2 CASSPRGLAGVYEQYF TGTGCCAGCAGCCCCAGGGGACTAGCGGGAGTCTACGAGCAGTACTTC
. TRBJ1-4 TRBV7-9 . CASSPDSWNEKLFF TGTGCCAGCAGCCCCGACAGTTGGAATGAAAAACTGTTTTTT
few TRBJ1-2 TRBV19 . CASSIGANYGYTF TGTGCCAGTAGTATCGGGGCTAACTATGGCTACACCTTC
. TRBJ2-3 TRBV10-3 TRBD1 CAIGTGDTDTQYF TGTGCCATCGGGACAGGGGACACAGATACGCAGTATTTT
once TRBJ2-1 TRBV19 . CASTLGQSYNEQFF TGTGCCAGTACGCTCGGACAATCCTACAATGAGCAGTTCTTC
. TRBJ2-2 TRBV28 TRBD1 CASYKTGSGGELFF TGTGCCAGCTATAAGACAGGGTCGGGCGGGGAGCTGTTTTTT
. TRBJ2-7 TRBV27 . CASSSDWRGTYEQYF TGTGCCAGCAGTTCAGATTGGCGGGGAACCTACGAGCAGTACTTC
once TRBJ1-3 TRBV5-4 . CASSLGRTSGNTIYF TGTGCCAGCAGCCTAGGACGGACTTCTGGAAACACCATATATTTT
. TRBJ1-2 TRBV7-2 . CASLARAGANYGYTF TGTGCCAGCCTTGCGAGGGCAGGAGCTAACTATGGCTACACCTTC
. TRBJ1-1 TRBV19 . CASSGTANTEAFF TGTGCCAGTAGTGGTACAGCGAACACTGAAGCTTTCTTT
. TRBJ1-4 TRBV5-1 TRBD1 CASSLVQGRSNEKLFF TGCGCCAGCAGCTTGGTACAGGGGCGTAGTAATGAAAAACTGTTTTTT